The TCR beta chain described here comes from a study of shared clonotypes between healthy human individuals. Study details: Plates per donor: three CD4 naive, three CD4 memory, two CD8 naive, one CD8 memory.

This clone was observed once. Antigen: not known. The sample contains more than one DNA sequence encoding this CDR3. Whole-study results and caveats: The low donor count limited represented genetic and exposure-history diversity.

Every immunoSEQ plate was one replicate of a subset's evenly spread DNA. TCRdb's table, derived via immunoSEQ multiplex PCR, lists solely in-frame clones and lacks some. Of about 710,000 clones detected, 72% appear once; the ten largest clones hold around 1.7%. The clonotype comes from a woman in her twenties or thirties in good health. The source material was memory CD4+ T cells sorted from blood. Subset denoted: CD45RA-negative fraction.

CDR3 sequence: CASSLAGLAGVETQYF. The CDR3 DNA reads as TGCGCCAGCAGCTTGGCCGGGCTAGCGGGAGTAGAGACCCAGTACTTC. The chain is built from TRBV5-1 and TRBJ2-5, with TRBD2 matching 10 bases. CDR1 SGHRS and CDR2 YFSETQ come from the germline V gene. The CDR3 consists of 16 residues. J lost 4 bases, V lost 0 bases, and 6 bases had no gene match.